These 29 T cell receptor beta chains were all obtained from the same sample, sequenced in a study of T cells after yellow fever vaccination (dated by TCRdb to between 2018 and 2021). The library was produced with 5' RACE. For sequencing, an Illumina HiSeq 2500 was employed. Clones were called with MiXCR by TCRdb after fastp trimmed the public reads at Q25, and only in-frame beta chains were retained. Rows are unified per CDR3 protein, each entry keeping the most common DNA and genes. The sample table records about 400,000 distinct CDR3 sequences; approximately 10% of these occur just once. 18% of the sample comes from the top ten. The treatment or condition label here, explained by the study, means: live attenuated yellow fever vaccine strain. The sample in question was PBMCs, obtained on the day of the first yellow fever vaccination. These receptors all come from a man aged 18 to 29 who received the YFV17D yellow fever vaccine.

The V call is TRBV3-1, the J call TRBJ2-7; maybe TRBD1 (6 bases). This CDR3 has 14 amino acids. With 1 base removed from V and 4 bases from J, the gap between germline ends came to 11 bases. Germline V gene sequence: CDR1 LGHDT, CDR2 YNNKEL (reference sequence). In nucleotides, the CDR3 is TGTGCCAGCAGCCAAGGGGGGCCCTTGTACGAGCAGTACTTC. This codes for CASSQGGPLYEQYF.

This clonotype was seen more than once but under ten times. The gene calls are TRBV5-1 and TRBJ2-3; 9 bases are shared with TRBD2. V dropped 6 bases and J dropped 3; count of bases not matched to a gene: 5. The CDR3 is made up of 14 amino acids. The V gene's germline CDR1 is SGHRS and CDR2 YFSETQ. CDR3 in DNA: TGCGCCAGCACCAAACTAGCGGGTACAGATACGCAGTATTTT. It encodes CASTKLAGTDTQYF.

This clonotype showed up just a few times. The chain couples TRBV18 to TRBJ2-7, with TRBD2 matching over 8 bases. The CDR3 sequence is 15 residues long. V lost 3 bases, J lost 7 bases, and 11 bases stayed unmatched. Germline CDR1 is KGHSH and CDR2 is LQKENI. Written as DNA, the CDR3 is TGTGCCAGCTCACCGAAACTAGCGGCCAACGGGGAGCAGTACTTC. Translation gives CASSPKLAANGEQYF.

The chain employs TRBV2 and TRBJ2-2; 11 bases are a match to TRBD2. J lost 7 bases, V lost 5 bases, and 18 bases had no gene match. This CDR3 has 19 residues. CDR1 SNHLY and CDR2 FYNNEI come from the germline V gene. The CDR3 DNA follows: TGTGCCAGCAGTCGGTTTGGGCTAGCGGGGGGCTCGGTCAACGGGGAGCTGTTTTTT. This encodes CASSRFGLAGGSVNGELFF.

This clonotype has more than one count but fewer than ten. The V call is TRBV5-1, the J call TRBJ1-6, with D perhaps matching TRBD1 (5 bases). Germline lookup yields CDR1 SGHRS and CDR2 YFSETQ. Deletions cut 4 bases from V and 7 bases from J, with 21 bases between. CDR3 size: 17 residues. CDR3 sequence: CASSPIGGDLTNSPLHF. DNA for the CDR3: TGCGCCAGCAGCCCGATCGGGGGAGATCTTACCAATTCACCCCTCCACTTT.

V gene TRBV7-9 combines with J gene TRBJ1-5; no clear D. CDR3 size: 14 residues. CDR1 and CDR2 from the germline V gene are SEHNR and FQNEAQ (reference sequence). Deletions cut 2 bases from V and 0 bases from J, with 5 bases between. The CDR3 here is CASSLTNSNQPQHF. DNA of the CDR3: TGTGCCAGCAGCTTAACTAATAGCAATCAGCCCCAGCATTTT.

The rearrangement uses TRBV7-9 and TRBJ1-2; 10 bases agree with TRBD1. V lost 3 bases and J lost 7; bases outside the gene matches: 8. Germline values: CDR1 SEHNR, CDR2 FQNEAQ (reference sequence). The CDR3 spans 15 residues. Here the CDR3 reads CASSFRDRGQSGYTF. As DNA, the CDR3 is TGTGCCAGCAGCTTCCGAGACAGGGGGCAGAGTGGCTACACCTTC.

This clonotype was observed a few times. The chain links TRBV29-1 to TRBJ2-7, with 8 positions matching TRBD1. Germline CDR1 is SQVTM and CDR2 is ANQGSEA. The CDR3 has 12 amino acids. V shed 7 bases and J 6 bases; nucleotides not matched to a gene: 8. CDR3 sequence: CSGGAGGIEQYF. CDR3 DNA: TGCAGCGGGGGGGCAGGGGGCATCGAGCAGTACTTC.

This chain connects TRBV5-5 to TRBJ1-2; a possible D gene is TRBD1 (5 bases). V lost 3 bases to trimming and J lost 6 bases, with 12 bases between them. The CDR3 loop spans 13 amino acids. CDR1 is SGHKS, CDR2 YYEKEE, per germline (reference sequence). The chain's CDR3 is CASSSLGENGYTF. CDR3 DNA: TGTGCCAGCAGCTCGTTGGGGGAGAATGGCTACACCTTC.

This chain joins TRBV5-5 and TRBJ2-4, with 10 bases lining up with TRBD1. CDR3 size: 16 residues. J lost 0 bases, V lost 3 bases, and 3 bases had no gene match. Germline V gene data show CDR1 as SGHKS and CDR2 as YYEKEE (reference sequence). The CDR3 sequence: CASSSGQGGAKNIQYF. In DNA form, the CDR3 reads TGTGCCAGCAGCTCAGGACAGGGGGGAGCCAAAAACATTCAGTACTTC. Full variable domain (missing parts from reference TRBV5-5 and TRBJ2-4): DAGVTQSPTHLIKTRGQQVTLRCSPISGHKSVSWYQQVLGQGPQFIFQYYEKEERGRGNFPDRFSARQFPNYSSELNVNALLLGDSALYLCASSSGQGGAKNIQYFGAGTRLSVL.

This clonotype was seen many times. V is TRBV15 and J is TRBJ2-1, with 8 bases that match TRBD2. The CDR3 length is 17 residues. Germline V CDR1 and CDR2: LNHNV, YYDKDF (reference sequence). J gave up 4 bases and V 0 bases, and 8 bases lay outside the gene matches. The CDR3 nucleotides read TGTGCCACCAGCAGAGATCGGACTAGCCCTACTTACAATGAGCAGTTCTTC. Translated, it gives CATSRDRTSPTYNEQFF.

This chain joins TRBV29-1 and TRBJ1-6; D call uncertain. Germline loops: CDR1 SQVTM, CDR2 ANQGSEA. The CDR3 contains 13 residues. Between the trimmed V and J ends, which lost 4 bases and 7 bases, there was a span of 11 bases. CDR3 nucleotide sequence: TGCAGCGTTGGGACGGATCAGAATTCACCCCTCCACTTT. This gives the protein CSVGTDQNSPLHF.

The gene calls are TRBV25-1 and TRBJ2-1; the match to TRBD2 covers 7 bases. Germline CDR1 is MGHDK and CDR2 is SYGVNS. The V gene end was trimmed by 3 bases and the J gene end by 0 bases; junction bases not matched to a gene: 8. The CDR3 has 17 residues. This chain's CDR3 is CASSDGLVGPSYNEQFF. In DNA form, the CDR3 reads TGTGCCAGCAGTGACGGACTAGTGGGGCCCTCCTACAATGAGCAGTTCTTC.

The CDR3 spells CANPGQGASLETYEQYV. The CDR3 DNA sequence: TGCGCCAACCCGGGACAGGGGGCTTCTTTGGAGACCTACGAGCAGTACGTC. The V and J genes are TRBV23-1 and TRBJ2-7; TRBD1 matches 12 bases. TRBV23-1 carries the ORF label, with uncertain function. The CDR3 spans 17 residues. Trimming took 10 bases from V and 2 from J; bases not matched to a gene: 15.

This chain joins TRBV20-1 and TRBJ2-7, with D unresolved. The ends were cut back, 2 bases at V and 1 base at J, with 6 bases in the middle. Germline V CDR1 and CDR2: DFQATT, SNEGSKA (reference sequence). The CDR3 sequence is 12 residues long. CDR3 sequence: CSARQPSYEQYF. In DNA, the CDR3 is TGCAGTGCTAGACAGCCTTCCTACGAGCAGTACTTC.

The table lists this clonotype with a few counts. This chain uses TRBV7-6 with TRBJ2-5; D is ambiguous. This CDR3 comprises 17 residues. V lost 0 bases and J lost 4, with 18 bases in between. Germline V gene sequence: CDR1 SGHVS, CDR2 FNYEAQ. The CDR3 protein is CASSLAMGSVPSETQYF. CDR3 nucleotides: TGTGCCAGCAGCTTAGCGATGGGGTCAGTCCCGTCAGAGACCCAGTACTTC.

The chain carries TRBV5-4 and TRBJ2-3, with TRBD2 matching over 12 bases. Germline V gene lookup returns CDR1 SGHNT and CDR2 YYREEE (reference sequence). The CDR3 consists of 16 residues. The J segment lost 6 bases and the V segment lost 4 bases, leaving 9 bases of the junction unmatched. The CDR3 DNA sequence: TGTGCCAGCAGCCCTTCTAGCGGGGGGGCCAGGGATACGCAGTATTTT. Amino acid sequence: CASSPSSGGARDTQYF.

This chain joins TRBV27 and TRBJ2-1; unclear D gene. This CDR3 contains 12 residues. The V end lost 7 bases, the J end lost 6 bases, and 10 bases lay between the germline ends. Germline CDR1 MNHEY, CDR2 SMNVEV (reference sequence). In nucleotides, the CDR3 is TGTGCCAGCAAACTGGGATCCAATGAGCAGTTCTTC. Translated: CASKLGSNEQFF.

V gene TRBV29-1 combines with J gene TRBJ2-3; D may correspond to TRBD1 or TRBD2 (6 bases each). The CDR3 totals 14 residues. Germline lookup yields CDR1 SQVTM and CDR2 ANQGSEA. V lost 2 bases, J lost 10 bases, and 19 bases lay in between. This CDR3 reads CSVELRGGPSSQYF. The CDR3 coding sequence is TGCAGCGTTGAATTACGAGGGGGGCCGTCTTCGCAGTATTTT.

The chain has TRBV3-1 and TRBJ1-1; TRBD1 might be the D (6 bases). Trimming shortened V by 2 bases and J by 6 bases, and 13 bases separated the two germline ends. The CDR3 totals 14 residues. From germline, CDR1 is LGHDT and CDR2 YNNKEL (reference sequence). CDR3 amino acids: CASSQRTGFAEAFF. The CDR3, as DNA: TGTGCCAGCAGCCAAAGAACAGGGTTCGCTGAAGCTTTCTTT.

J is TRBJ2-4 and V is TRBV20-1; D is unclear. The V end was cut by 1 base, the J end by 0 bases, with 4 bases between. Germline V CDR1 and CDR2: DFQATT, SNEGSKA (reference sequence). The CDR3 loop spans 13 amino acids. The CDR3 DNA sequence: TGCAGTGCTAGAGCCCCAGCCAAAAACATTCAGTACTTC. Its translation is CSARAPAKNIQYF.

This chain uses TRBV5-1 with TRBJ2-1; 15 bases are shared with TRBD2. Germline trimming cut 4 bases from V and 10 bases from J; bases unmatched to any gene: 0. There are 13 residues in the CDR3. From germline, CDR1 is SGHRS and CDR2 YFSETQ. The CDR3 sequence is CASSGTSGGEQFF. In nucleotides, the CDR3 is TGCGCCAGCAGCGGGACTAGCGGGGGGGAGCAGTTCTTC.

This CDR3 reads CASRNSGTESYEQYF. The CDR3 DNA reads as TGTGCCAGCAGGAATTCCGGGACAGAGTCCTACGAGCAGTACTTC. The chain joins TRBV12-3 or TRBV12-4 to TRBJ2-7, with 7 bases aligning to TRBD1. The CDR3 spans 15 residues. Trimming at V came to 6 bases and at J to 1 base, leaving 9 bases not matched to a gene.

This clonotype was found a few times. V gene TRBV11-2 combines with J gene TRBJ2-2; 7 bases line up with TRBD1. The CDR3 covers 13 residues. V lost 5 bases and J lost 4; bases outside the gene matches: 1. The germline V gene has CDR1 SGHAT and CDR2 FQNNGV. The CDR3, as DNA: TGTGCCAGCAGCCAGGGGGTCACCGGGGAGCTGTTTTTT. It codes for CASSQGVTGELFF.

In its sample, this clonotype was seen a few times. The chain recombines TRBV7-2 with TRBJ2-7, with TRBD2 as a possible D gene (5 bases). The CDR3 spans 15 residues. Germline V gives CDR1 SGHTA, CDR2 FQGNSA. V was pared by 1 base and J by 2 bases, with 12 bases between. Here the CDR3 DNA reads TGTGCCAGCAGCTTAGGTGGAGGACTTACCTACGAGCAGTACTTC. Translation: CASSLGGGLTYEQYF.

This clonotype was counted a few times. The chain carries TRBV27 and TRBJ1-2, with 8 bases aligning to TRBD1. Unmatched junction bases numbered 6, after V lost 2 bases and J lost 10 bases. Germline V gives CDR1 MNHEY, CDR2 SMNVEV (reference sequence). The CDR3 extends over 13 amino acids. CDR3 amino acids: CASSLGQGINYTF. The DNA of the CDR3 is TGTGCCAGCAGTTTAGGACAGGGAATTAACTACACCTTC.

This clonotype was recorded many times. V and J are TRBV20-1 and TRBJ2-1; 9 bases align to TRBD2. The length of the CDR3 is 14 residues. The ends lost 5 bases at V and 9 bases at J; junction bases unmatched: 11. Germline CDR1 DFQATT, CDR2 SNEGSKA (reference sequence). CDR3 sequence (DNA): TGCAGTGCTGAAAGCGGGAGGCTCCTTAGTGAGCAGTTCTTC. It specifies CSAESGRLLSEQFF.

The CDR3 DNA reads TGTGCCAGCAGTTTATTAAGGCGGTATAGCAATCAGCCCCAGCATTTT. Translation: CASSLLRRYSNQPQHF. The chain links TRBV12-3 or TRBV12-4 to TRBJ1-5; D gene uncertain. This CDR3 is 16 amino acids long. Trimming removed 2 bases at V and 0 bases at J, with 11 bases between.

The CDR3 here is CASSQDRGESEQYV. The CDR3 nucleotides read TGTGCCAGCAGCCAAGATCGAGGAGAATCCGAGCAGTACGTC. The chain couples TRBV3-1 to TRBJ2-7; unclear D gene. CDR3 length: 14 residues. Germline loops: CDR1 LGHDT, CDR2 YNNKEL (reference sequence). Trimming took off 0 bases at V and 6 bases at J, with 12 bases between the two ends.